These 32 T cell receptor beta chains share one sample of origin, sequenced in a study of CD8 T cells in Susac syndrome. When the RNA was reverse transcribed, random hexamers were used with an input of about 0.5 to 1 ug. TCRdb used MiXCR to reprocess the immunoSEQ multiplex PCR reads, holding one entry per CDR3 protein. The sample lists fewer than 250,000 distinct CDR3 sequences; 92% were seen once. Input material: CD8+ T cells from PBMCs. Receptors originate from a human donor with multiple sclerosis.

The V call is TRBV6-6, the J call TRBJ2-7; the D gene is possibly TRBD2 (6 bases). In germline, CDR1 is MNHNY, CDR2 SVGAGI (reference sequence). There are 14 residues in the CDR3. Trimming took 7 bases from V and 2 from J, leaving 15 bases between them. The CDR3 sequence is CASTGTPFTYEQYF. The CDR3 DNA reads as TGTGCCAGCACCGGGACTCCATTTACCTACGAGCAGTACTTC.

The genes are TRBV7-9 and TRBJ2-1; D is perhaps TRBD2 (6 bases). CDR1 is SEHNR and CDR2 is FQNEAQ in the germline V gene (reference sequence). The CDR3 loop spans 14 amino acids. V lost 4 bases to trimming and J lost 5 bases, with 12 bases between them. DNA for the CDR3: TGTGCCAGCAGCTATGAGGGACTCAACAATGAGCAGTTCTTC. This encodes CASSYEGLNNEQFF. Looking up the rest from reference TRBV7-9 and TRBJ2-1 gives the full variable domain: DTGVSQNPRHKITKRGQNVTFRCDPISEHNRLYWYRQTLGQGPEFLTYFQNEAQLEKSRLLSDRFSAERPKGSFSTLEIQRTEQGDSAMYLCASSYEGLNNEQFFGPGTRLTVL.

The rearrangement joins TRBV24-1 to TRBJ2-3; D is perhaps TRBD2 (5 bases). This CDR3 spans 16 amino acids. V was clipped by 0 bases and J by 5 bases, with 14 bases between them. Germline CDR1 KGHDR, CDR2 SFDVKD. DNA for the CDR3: TGTGCCACCAGTGATTTGGCGGGTGGGGTGGGAGATACGCAGTATTTT. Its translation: CATSDLAGGVGDTQYF.

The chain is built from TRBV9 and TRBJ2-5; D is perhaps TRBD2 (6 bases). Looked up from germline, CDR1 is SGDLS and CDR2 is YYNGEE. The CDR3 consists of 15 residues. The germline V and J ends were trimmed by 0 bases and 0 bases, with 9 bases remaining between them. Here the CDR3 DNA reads TGTGCCAGCAGCGTAGGCCGGGAGTACCAAGAGACCCAGTACTTC. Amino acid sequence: CASSVGREYQETQYF.

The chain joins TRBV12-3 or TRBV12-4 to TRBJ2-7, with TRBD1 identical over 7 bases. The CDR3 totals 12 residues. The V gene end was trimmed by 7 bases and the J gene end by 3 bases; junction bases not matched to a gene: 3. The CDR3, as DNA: TGTGCCAGCAAGGACAGGCTCTACGAGCAGTACTTC. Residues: CASKDRLYEQYF.

The CDR3, as DNA: TGTGCCAGTAGTAGTACTTCAACGGCAGGAGACTACGAGCAGTACTTC. It translates to CASSSTSTAGDYEQYF. The rearrangement uses TRBV19 and TRBJ2-7; unclear D gene. There are 16 residues in the CDR3. Germline CDR1 and CDR2: LNHDA and SQIVND (reference sequence). V was shortened by 4 bases and J by 3 bases, with 19 bases between the two germline ends.

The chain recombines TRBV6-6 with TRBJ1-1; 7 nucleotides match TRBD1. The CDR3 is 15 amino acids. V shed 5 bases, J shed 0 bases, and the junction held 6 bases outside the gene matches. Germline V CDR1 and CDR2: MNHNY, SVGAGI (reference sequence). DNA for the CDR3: TGTGCCAGCAGTACCCGACAGGGAATGAACACTGAAGCTTTCTTT. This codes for CASSTRQGMNTEAFF.

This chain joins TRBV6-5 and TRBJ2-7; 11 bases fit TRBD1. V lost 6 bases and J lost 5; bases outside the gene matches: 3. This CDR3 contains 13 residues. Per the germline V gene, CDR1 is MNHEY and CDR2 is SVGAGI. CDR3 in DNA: TGTGCCAGCAGAGCGGGACAGGGGGACGAGCAGTACTTC. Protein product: CASRAGQGDEQYF.

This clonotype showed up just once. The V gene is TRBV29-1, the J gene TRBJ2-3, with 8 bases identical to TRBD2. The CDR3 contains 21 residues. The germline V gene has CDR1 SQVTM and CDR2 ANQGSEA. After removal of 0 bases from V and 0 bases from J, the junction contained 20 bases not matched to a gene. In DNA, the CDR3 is TGCAGCGTTGAAGAAATGGACTTTCTTTTCGATAGCGGGGATAGCACAGATACGCAGTATTTT. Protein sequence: CSVEEMDFLFDSGDSTDTQYF.

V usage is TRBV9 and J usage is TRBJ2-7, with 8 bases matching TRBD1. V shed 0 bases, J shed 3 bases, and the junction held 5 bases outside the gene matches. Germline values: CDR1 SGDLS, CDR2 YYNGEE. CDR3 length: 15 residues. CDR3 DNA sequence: TGTGCCAGCAGCGTAGGAGGACAGGGCTTCTACGAGCAGTACTTC. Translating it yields CASSVGGQGFYEQYF.

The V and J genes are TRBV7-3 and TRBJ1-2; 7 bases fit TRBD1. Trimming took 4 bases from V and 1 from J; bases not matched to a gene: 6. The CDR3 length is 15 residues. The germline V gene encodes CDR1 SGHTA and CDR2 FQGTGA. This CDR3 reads CASSWFGTDNYGYTF. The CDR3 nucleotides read TGTGCCAGCAGCTGGTTCGGGACAGATAACTATGGCTACACCTTC.

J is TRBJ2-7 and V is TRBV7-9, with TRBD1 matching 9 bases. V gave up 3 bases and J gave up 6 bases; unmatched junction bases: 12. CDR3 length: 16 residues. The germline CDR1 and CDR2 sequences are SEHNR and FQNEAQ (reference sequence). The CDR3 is CASSFGQGRSGGEQYF. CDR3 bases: TGTGCCAGCAGCTTCGGACAGGGGCGTTCTGGAGGCGAGCAGTACTTC.

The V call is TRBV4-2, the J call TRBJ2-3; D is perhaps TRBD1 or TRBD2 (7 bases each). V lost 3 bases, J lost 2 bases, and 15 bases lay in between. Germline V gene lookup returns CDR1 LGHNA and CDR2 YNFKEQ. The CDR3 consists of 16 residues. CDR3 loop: CASSHHQGGDTDTQYF. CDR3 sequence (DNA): TGTGCCAGCAGCCACCATCAGGGGGGGGACACAGATACGCAGTATTTT.

The CDR3 region has the DNA TGTGCCAGCTCACCCGGAGGGACAGGGGAAGCTTTCTTT. As protein: CASSPGGTGEAFF. The chain uses TRBV18 and TRBJ1-1, with 9 bases aligning to TRBD1. The CDR3 has 13 amino acids. Germline trimming cut 3 bases from V and 8 bases from J; bases unmatched to any gene: 4. Germline CDR1 and CDR2: KGHSH and LQKENI.

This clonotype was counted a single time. This CDR3 is CASRSALTGGYEQYF. CDR3 bases: TGTGCCAGCAGGTCGGCCTTGACAGGGGGCTACGAGCAGTACTTC. The chain carries TRBV27 and TRBJ2-7; 9 bases agree with TRBD1. The CDR3 has 15 residues. V was pared by 6 bases and J by 3 bases, with 9 bases of the junction left unmatched. Germline assignment: CDR1 MNHEY and CDR2 SMNVEV (reference sequence).

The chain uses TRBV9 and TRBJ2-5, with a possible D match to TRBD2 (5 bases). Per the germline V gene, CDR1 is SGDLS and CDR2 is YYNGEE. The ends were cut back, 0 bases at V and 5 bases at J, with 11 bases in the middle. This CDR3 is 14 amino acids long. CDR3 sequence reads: CASSVVGNPETQYF. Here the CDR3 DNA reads TGTGCCAGCAGCGTAGTCGGGAACCCGGAGACCCAGTACTTC.

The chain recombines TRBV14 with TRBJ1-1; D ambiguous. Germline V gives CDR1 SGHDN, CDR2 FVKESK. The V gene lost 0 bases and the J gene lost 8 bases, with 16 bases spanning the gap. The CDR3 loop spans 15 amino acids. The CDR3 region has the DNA TGTGCCAGCAGCCAAGAACCCGCGGGAGCAGGCGAAGCTTTCTTT. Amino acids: CASSQEPAGAGEAFF.

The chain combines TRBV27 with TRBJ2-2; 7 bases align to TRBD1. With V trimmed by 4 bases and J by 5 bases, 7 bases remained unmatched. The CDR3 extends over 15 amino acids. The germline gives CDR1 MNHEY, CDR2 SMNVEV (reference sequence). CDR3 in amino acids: CASSWGQLPTGELFF. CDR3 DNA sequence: TGTGCCAGCAGTTGGGGACAGTTACCTACCGGGGAGCTGTTTTTT.

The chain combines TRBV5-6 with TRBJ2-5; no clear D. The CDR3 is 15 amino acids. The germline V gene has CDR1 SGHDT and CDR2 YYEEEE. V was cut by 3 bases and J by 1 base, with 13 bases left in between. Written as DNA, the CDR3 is TGTGCCAGCAGCTGGACCGACCGACTCCAAGAGACCCAGTACTTC. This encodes CASSWTDRLQETQYF.

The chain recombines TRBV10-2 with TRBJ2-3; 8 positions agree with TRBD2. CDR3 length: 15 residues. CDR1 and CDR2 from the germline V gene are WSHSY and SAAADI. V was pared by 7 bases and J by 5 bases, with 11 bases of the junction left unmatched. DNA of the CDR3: TGCGCCAGCATTCCCCGGGGGGGCTCGGTAGATACGCAGTATTTT. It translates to CASIPRGGSVDTQYF.

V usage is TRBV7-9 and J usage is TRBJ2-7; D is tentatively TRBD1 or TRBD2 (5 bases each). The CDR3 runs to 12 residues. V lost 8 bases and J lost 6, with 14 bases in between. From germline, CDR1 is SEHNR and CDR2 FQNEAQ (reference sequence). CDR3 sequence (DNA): TGTGCCAGCGACGGGACCCCTGGCGAGCAGTACTTC. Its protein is CASDGTPGEQYF.

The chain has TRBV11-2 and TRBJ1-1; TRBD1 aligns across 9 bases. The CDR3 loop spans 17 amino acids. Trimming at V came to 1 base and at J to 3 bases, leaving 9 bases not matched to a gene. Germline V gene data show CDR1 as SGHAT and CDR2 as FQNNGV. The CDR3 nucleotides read TGTGCCAGCAGCTTAGGTACAGGGGGCGCGAGGTACACTGAAGCTTTCTTT. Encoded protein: CASSLGTGGARYTEAFF.

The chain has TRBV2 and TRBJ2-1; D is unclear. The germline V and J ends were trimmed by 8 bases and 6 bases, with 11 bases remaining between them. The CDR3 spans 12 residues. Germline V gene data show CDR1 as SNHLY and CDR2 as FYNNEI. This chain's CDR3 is CASEDPPNEQFF. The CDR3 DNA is TGTGCCAGCGAGGATCCACCCAATGAGCAGTTCTTC.

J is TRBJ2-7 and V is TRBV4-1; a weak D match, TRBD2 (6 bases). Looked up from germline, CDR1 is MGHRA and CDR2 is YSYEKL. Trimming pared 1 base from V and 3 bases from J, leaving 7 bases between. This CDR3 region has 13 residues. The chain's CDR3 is CASSQGSGYEQYF. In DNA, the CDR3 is TGCGCCAGCAGCCAAGGTAGCGGCTACGAGCAGTACTTC.

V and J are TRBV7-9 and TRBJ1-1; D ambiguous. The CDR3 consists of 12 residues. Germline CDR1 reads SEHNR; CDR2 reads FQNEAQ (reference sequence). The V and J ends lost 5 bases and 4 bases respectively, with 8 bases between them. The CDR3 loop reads CASSPRATEAFF. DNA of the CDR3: TGTGCCAGCAGCCCTAGGGCCACTGAAGCTTTCTTT.

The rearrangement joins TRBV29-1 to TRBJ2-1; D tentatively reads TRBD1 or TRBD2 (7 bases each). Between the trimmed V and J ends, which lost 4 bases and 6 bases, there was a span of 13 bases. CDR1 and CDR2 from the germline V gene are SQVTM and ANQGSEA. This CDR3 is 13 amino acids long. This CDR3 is CSVAGGQANEQFF. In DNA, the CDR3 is TGCAGCGTTGCGGGAGGACAGGCCAATGAGCAGTTCTTC.

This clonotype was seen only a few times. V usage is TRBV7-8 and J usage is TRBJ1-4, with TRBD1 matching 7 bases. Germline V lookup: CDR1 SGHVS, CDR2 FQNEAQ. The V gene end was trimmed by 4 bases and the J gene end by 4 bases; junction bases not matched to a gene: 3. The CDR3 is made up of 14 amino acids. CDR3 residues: CASSSRDSNEKLFF. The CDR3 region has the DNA TGTGCCAGCAGCTCCCGGGACAGTAATGAAAAACTGTTTTTT.

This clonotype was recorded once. CDR3 coding DNA: TGTGCCAGCAGTTTGGGACTCCCCCTCGGCTACGAGCAGTACTTC. Translated, it gives CASSLGLPLGYEQYF. The chain links TRBV12-3 or TRBV12-4 to TRBJ2-7, with TRBD2 as a possible D gene (6 bases). Trimming took off 3 bases at V and 3 bases at J, with 15 bases between the two ends. There are 15 residues in the CDR3.

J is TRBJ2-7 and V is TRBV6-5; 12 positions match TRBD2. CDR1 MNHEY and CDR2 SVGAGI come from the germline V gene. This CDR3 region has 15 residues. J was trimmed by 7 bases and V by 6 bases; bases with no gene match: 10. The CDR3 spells CASSRGLAGPGEQYF. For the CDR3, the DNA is TGTGCCAGCAGCCGCGGACTAGCGGGACCGGGGGAGCAGTACTTC.

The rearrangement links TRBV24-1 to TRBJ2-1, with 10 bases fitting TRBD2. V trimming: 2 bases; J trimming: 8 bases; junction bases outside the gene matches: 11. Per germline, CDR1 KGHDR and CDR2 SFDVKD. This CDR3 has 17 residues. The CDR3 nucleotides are TGTGCCACCAGTGATTCCTACAGCGGGGGGGCCGGCCATGAGCAGTTCTTC. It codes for CATSDSYSGGAGHEQFF.

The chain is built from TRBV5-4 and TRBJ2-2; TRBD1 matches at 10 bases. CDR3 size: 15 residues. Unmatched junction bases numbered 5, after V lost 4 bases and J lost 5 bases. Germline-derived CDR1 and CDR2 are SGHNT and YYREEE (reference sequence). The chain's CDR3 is CASSTGGQGTGELFF. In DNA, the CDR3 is TGTGCCAGCAGCACCGGGGGACAGGGGACCGGGGAGCTGTTTTTT.

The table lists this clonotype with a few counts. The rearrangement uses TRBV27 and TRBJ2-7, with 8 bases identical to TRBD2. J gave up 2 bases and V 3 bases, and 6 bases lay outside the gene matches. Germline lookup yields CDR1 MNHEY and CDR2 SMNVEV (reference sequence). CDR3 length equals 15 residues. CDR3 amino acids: CASSLGGLATYEQYF. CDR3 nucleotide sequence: TGTGCCAGCAGTTTGGGCGGACTAGCTACCTACGAGCAGTACTTC.